This T cell receptor (beta chain) was recovered during a study of shared clonotypes between healthy human individuals. Study-level findings and limits: Although depth was large, rarefaction showed that sequencing of the sorted subsets was incomplete.

With regard to this clone: Antigen: not known.

Sequencing was performed with immunoSEQ multiplex PCR; in TCRdb, only in-frame clones are kept and a portion is missing. This table holds 2 million to 2.5 million clones, over 85% found once. J lost 10 bases, V lost 4 bases, and 10 bases had no gene match. This CDR3 comprises 15 residues. Looked up from germline, CDR1 is MDHEN and CDR2 is SYDVKM. The receptor was isolated from a man between 18 and 29 years old in good health. Some clones in this sample may be carry-over from other donors' samples. V gene TRBV28 combines with J gene TRBJ1-4; 9 nucleotides match TRBD1. Material for sequencing was naive CD4+ T cells from PBMCs. Stated subset: CD45RA+ positively selected. CDR3 nucleotide sequence: TGTGCCAGCAGTTCGCAGGGACAGGGTTTTGTAAAACTGTTTTTT. This sequence encodes CASSSQGQGFVKLFF.